These 4 T cell receptor beta chains were sequenced from one sample in a study of blood T cell repertoires in COVID-19. Assay used: immunoSEQ multiplex PCR; TCRdb lists only in-frame clones, some missing. The sample has 200,000 to 250,000 clones; 80% to 85% are singletons. The specimen sequenced was peripheral blood. These receptors were taken from a woman aged 60-75 years with acute or convalescent COVID-19.

The gene calls are TRBV7-2 and TRBJ2-6, with 8 bases matching TRBD1. Per the germline V gene, CDR1 is SGHTA and CDR2 is FQGNSA. This CDR3 is 15 amino acids long. J was trimmed by 3 bases and V by 5 bases; bases with no gene match: 3. CDR3 residues: CASSPRGHGANVLTF. Written as DNA, the CDR3 is TGTGCCAGCAGCCCCAGGGGGCATGGGGCCAACGTCCTGACTTTC.

This clone turned up a few times. J is TRBJ1-5 and V is TRBV6-2 or TRBV6-3; no reliable D call. Germline V lookup: CDR1 MNHEY, CDR2 SVGEGT. V was pared by 6 bases and J by 5 bases, with 11 bases between. The CDR3 totals 13 residues. The CDR3 DNA reads TGTGCCAGCAGCCGGGGAGGGTATCAGCCCCAGCATTTT. Amino acids: CASSRGGYQPQHF.

J is TRBJ1-5 and V is TRBV9; 10 nucleotides match TRBD1. The J segment lost 2 bases and the V segment lost 0 bases, leaving 8 bases of the junction unmatched. The CDR3 has 18 amino acids. Germline values: CDR1 SGDLS, CDR2 YYNGEE. This CDR3 reads CASSVATRQGAGNQPQHF. The CDR3 DNA sequence: TGTGCCAGCAGCGTAGCTACTCGACAGGGGGCGGGCAATCAGCCCCAGCATTTT.

This sequence joins TRBV3-1 (or the pseudogene TRBV3-2) and TRBJ1-3; D might be TRBD1 (6 bases). The CDR3 is made up of 17 amino acids. From germline, CDR1 is LGHDT and CDR2 YNNKEL (reference sequence). V was trimmed by 4 bases and J by 4 bases, leaving 20 bases between them. CDR3 DNA sequence: TGTGCCAGCAGCCCCCGAGACAGGAGCACTAACGGAAACACCATATATTTT. It specifies CASSPRDRSTNGNTIYF.